The 30 T cell receptor beta chains presented below share a single source sample, sequenced in a study of OX40 agonist ivuxolimab in advanced cancers. Data came from immunoSEQ multiplex PCR; TCRdb stores just in-frame clones and leaves some out. In the table there are 45,000 to 60,000 clones, 85% to 90% of which are singletons. The sequencing here drew on CD4+ or CD8+ T cells sorted from blood, taken in a trial of the OX40 agonist ivuxolimab. The receptors were gathered from an adult with an advanced solid tumor such as melanoma, head and neck, liver or kidney cancer.

The V and J genes are TRBV9 and TRBJ2-6, with TRBD1 as a possible D gene (6 bases). V was trimmed by 3 bases and J by 1 base, leaving 8 bases between them. Germline loops: CDR1 SGDLS, CDR2 YYNGEE. This CDR3 is built from 15 residues. The CDR3 sequence: CASSAQGSGANVLTF. CDR3 DNA sequence: TGTGCCAGCAGCGCGCAGGGGTCTGGGGCCAACGTCCTGACTTTC.

This chain joins TRBV28 and TRBJ1-2; D may be TRBD1 (6 bases). Per germline, CDR1 MDHEN and CDR2 SYDVKM. The CDR3 extends over 14 amino acids. V lost 4 bases to trimming and J lost 3 bases, with 12 bases between them. CDR3 bases: TGTGCCAGCAGTTCAGGTCGGACAGACTATGGCTACACCTTC. It translates to CASSSGRTDYGYTF.

This sequence joins TRBV2 and TRBJ1-2, with 9 positions matching TRBD1. Germline lookup yields CDR1 SNHLY and CDR2 FYNNEI. After removal of 5 bases from V and 6 bases from J, the junction contained 7 bases not matched to a gene. The CDR3 is made up of 14 amino acids. CDR3 sequence: CASSLITGGHGYTF. In nucleotides, the CDR3 is TGTGCCAGCAGTCTTATTACAGGGGGCCATGGCTACACCTTC.

This chain connects TRBV5-1 to TRBJ2-5; 7 bases fit TRBD1. The J segment lost 2 bases and the V segment lost 3 bases, leaving 7 bases of the junction unmatched. CDR1 SGHRS and CDR2 YFSETQ come from the germline V gene. This CDR3 comprises 15 residues. CDR3 nucleotides: TGCGCCAGCAGCTCGGATGGGACAGATCAAGAGACCCAGTACTTC. Protein product: CASSSDGTDQETQYF.

CDR3 sequence: CASSLRRTDTQYF. The DNA of the CDR3 is TGTGCCAGCAGTTTACGCAGGACAGATACGCAGTATTTT. This sequence joins TRBV27 and TRBJ2-3, with no clear D. CDR3 length equals 13 residues. Germline loops: CDR1 MNHEY, CDR2 SMNVEV (reference sequence). Trimming pared 2 bases from V and 3 bases from J, leaving 6 bases between.

This sequence joins TRBV9 and TRBJ1-3, with 7 bases identical to TRBD1. Germline V gene sequence: CDR1 SGDLS, CDR2 YYNGEE. The CDR3 runs to 16 residues. Losses at the gene ends were 2 bases for V and 3 bases for J; bases not matched to a gene: 8. The CDR3 loop is CASSVSSQGNGNTIYF. CDR3 nucleotide sequence: TGTGCCAGCAGCGTCTCCTCACAGGGGAATGGAAACACCATATATTTT.

The genes are TRBV27 and TRBJ1-5; D unresolved. The germline gives CDR1 MNHEY, CDR2 SMNVEV (reference sequence). The length of the CDR3 is 13 residues. V lost 5 bases to trimming and J lost 8 bases, with 13 bases between them. The CDR3 loop reads CASSPRRAKPQHF. The CDR3 DNA is TGTGCCAGCAGTCCCCGGCGGGCAAAGCCCCAGCATTTT.

V gene TRBV7-7 combines with J gene TRBJ2-5; D remains unclear. Germline loops: CDR1 SSHAT, CDR2 FNYEAQ (reference sequence). The CDR3 covers 13 residues. V dropped 7 bases and J dropped 5 bases, with 14 bases sitting between them. The CDR3 region is CASTPGPMETQYF. CDR3 in DNA: TGTGCCAGCACGCCCGGACCAATGGAGACCCAGTACTTC. Full variable domain (outside the CDR3, taken from reference TRBV7-7 and TRBJ2-5): GAGVSQSPRYKVTKRGQDVTLRCDPISSHATLYWYQQALGQGPEFLTYFNYEAQPDKSGLPSDRFSAERPEGSISTLTIQRTEQRDSAMYRCASTPGPMETQYFGPGTRLLVL.

The V and J genes are TRBV6-5 and TRBJ2-5; unclear D gene. In germline, CDR1 is MNHEY, CDR2 SVGAGI. The ends were cut back, 4 bases at V and 5 bases at J, with 8 bases in the middle. This CDR3 is 12 amino acids long. This CDR3 is CASSSTPETQYF. In DNA, the CDR3 is TGTGCCAGCAGTTCCACGCCCGAGACCCAGTACTTC.

V usage is TRBV5-1 and J usage is TRBJ1-5; the D gene is possibly TRBD1 (6 bases). From germline, CDR1 is SGHRS and CDR2 YFSETQ. The CDR3 consists of 15 residues. V lost 4 bases, J lost 3 bases, and 14 bases lay in between. This CDR3 reads CASSPSGVNNQPQHF. DNA for the CDR3: TGCGCCAGCAGCCCGTCAGGGGTGAACAATCAGCCCCAGCATTTT.

In this sample, this clone turned up a few times. The chain combines TRBV30 with TRBJ2-6; 9 bases are a match to TRBD1. From germline, CDR1 is GTSNPN and CDR2 SVGIG (reference sequence). This CDR3 comprises 17 residues. Losses at the gene ends were 3 bases for V and 0 bases for J; bases not matched to a gene: 6. The CDR3: CAWSRDRVSSGANVLTF. CDR3 bases: TGTGCCTGGAGCCGGGACAGGGTCTCCTCTGGGGCCAACGTCCTGACTTTC.

This chain links TRBV14 with TRBJ2-7, with a possible D match to TRBD2 (6 bases). V lost 1 base to trimming and J lost 4 bases, with 20 bases between them. The V gene's germline CDR1 is SGHDN and CDR2 FVKESK. This CDR3 region has 17 residues. CDR3 DNA sequence: TGTGCCAGCAGCCAAGGTGGCCGGGACTGGCAACCTTACGAGCAGTACTTC. It codes for CASSQGGRDWQPYEQYF.

This clone was detected only a few times. The CDR3 nucleotides read TGTGCCAGCAACCTACAGGGATCATCTTCACCCCTCCACTTT. Protein: CASNLQGSSSPLHF. This sequence joins TRBV6-5 and TRBJ1-6, with D perhaps matching TRBD1 (6 bases). The CDR3 extends over 14 amino acids. Per germline, CDR1 MNHEY and CDR2 SVGAGI. Trimming cost V 7 bases and J 9 bases, with 16 bases left between them.

The genes are TRBV27 and TRBJ2-2; D call uncertain. Germline CDR1 reads MNHEY; CDR2 reads SMNVEV (reference sequence). This CDR3 has 17 residues. Trimming removed 5 bases at V and 5 bases at J, with 21 bases between. CDR3 sequence (DNA): TGTGCCAGCAGTCGCCTCTCTAACCCCATACGGACCGGGGAGCTGTTTTTT. Protein sequence: CASSRLSNPIRTGELFF.

The chain links TRBV10-2 to TRBJ1-1; TRBD1 might be the D (6 bases). CDR3 size: 13 residues. Germline CDR1 WSHSY, CDR2 SAAADI. With 6 bases removed from V and 0 bases from J, the gap between germline ends came to 8 bases. CDR3 sequence reads: CASRGGLNTEAFF. CDR3 sequence (DNA): TGCGCCAGCAGAGGGGGGTTGAACACTGAAGCTTTCTTT.

The chain carries TRBV30 and TRBJ2-5; 10 bases are shared with TRBD2. This CDR3 is 15 amino acids long. V lost 5 bases to trimming and J lost 2 bases; unmatched junction nucleotides: 8. The germline CDR1 and CDR2 sequences are GTSNPN and SVGIG (reference sequence). The chain's CDR3 is CAWYVPGLAQETQYF. The CDR3 DNA reads as TGTGCCTGGTATGTCCCGGGACTAGCGCAAGAGACCCAGTACTTC.

This clone is a singleton in its sample. The V call is TRBV29-1, the J call TRBJ1-3, with 7 bases fitting TRBD1. Germline CDR1 is SQVTM and CDR2 is ANQGSEA. V gave up 6 bases and J gave up 0 bases; unmatched junction bases: 5. The CDR3 loop spans 14 amino acids. The chain's CDR3 is CSVSNRGSGNTIYF. CDR3 DNA: TGCAGCGTCTCAAACAGGGGCTCTGGAAACACCATATATTTT.

V is TRBV7-3 and J is TRBJ2-1; TRBD1 or TRBD2 may be the D gene (7 bases each). The CDR3 has 14 amino acids. CDR1 SGHTA and CDR2 FQGTGA come from the germline V gene. The germline V and J ends were trimmed by 5 bases and 5 bases, with 13 bases remaining between them. CDR3 sequence (DNA): TGTGCCAGCAGCAGACAGGGAGGGGACAATGAGCAGTTCTTC. It specifies CASSRQGGDNEQFF.

CDR3 residues: CAISESSRPSTDTQYF. DNA of the CDR3: TGTGCCATCAGTGAGTCCTCGCGGCCTAGCACAGATACGCAGTATTTT. This sequence joins TRBV10-3 and TRBJ2-3; D unclear. Germline-derived CDR1 and CDR2 are ENHRY and SYGVKD. The CDR3 consists of 16 residues. Between the trimmed V and J ends, which lost 0 bases and 0 bases, there was a span of 10 bases.

V and J are TRBV5-3 and TRBJ1-1; tentative D call: TRBD1 (6 bases). TRBV5-3 is an open reading frame whose function is uncertain. CDR3 size: 15 residues. The V and J ends lost 6 bases and 3 bases respectively, with 18 bases between them. The CDR3 protein is CARTSCGGLDTEAFF. The CDR3 bases are TGTGCCAGAACCTCTTGCGGGGGGCTGGACACTGAAGCTTTCTTT.

CDR3 region: CASSFQGTTPEAFF. CDR3 coding DNA: TGTGCCAGCAGCTTCCAAGGGACCACGCCTGAAGCTTTCTTT. The V call is TRBV7-9, the J call TRBJ1-1; D is perhaps TRBD1 (5 bases). CDR1 is SEHNR, CDR2 FQNEAQ, per germline (reference sequence). V was cut by 3 bases and J by 6 bases, with 14 bases left in between. CDR3 length: 14 amino acids.

This chain uses TRBV5-1 with TRBJ1-1; D is ambiguous. The CDR3 is 14 residues long. The V and J ends lost 4 bases and 1 base respectively, with 11 bases between them. CDR1 SGHRS and CDR2 YFSETQ come from the germline V gene. CDR3 sequence reads: CASSPGPSNTEAFF. For the CDR3, the DNA is TGCGCCAGCAGCCCCGGGCCCTCGAACACTGAAGCTTTCTTT.

The gene calls are TRBV6-4 and TRBJ1-6; TRBD1 might be the D (5 bases). From germline, CDR1 is MRHNA and CDR2 SNTAGT. The V and J ends lost 8 bases and 5 bases respectively, with 10 bases between them. The CDR3 spans 13 residues. For the CDR3, the DNA is TGTGCCAGCCGGCAGGGTGATAATTCACCCCTCCACTTT. Translation gives CASRQGDNSPLHF.

This chain connects TRBV6-5 to TRBJ1-5, with D possibly matching TRBD1 (5 bases). Germline lookup yields CDR1 MNHEY and CDR2 SVGAGI. CDR3 length: 14 residues. V was trimmed by 10 bases and J by 6 bases, leaving 19 bases between them. The CDR3 here is CATRLGTPSQPQHF. The CDR3 DNA is TGTGCCACCCGCCTCGGGACGCCGAGTCAGCCCCAGCATTTT.

The CDR3 region has the DNA TGTGCCAGCAAGGGGGTCGGGACCTACGAGCAGTACTTC. It translates to CASKGVGTYEQYF. The chain employs TRBV6-1 and TRBJ2-7; a possible D gene is TRBD1 (6 bases). Germline CDR1 and CDR2: MNHNS and SASEGT. This CDR3 comprises 13 residues. V was pared by 7 bases and J by 2 bases, with 12 bases between.

With regard to this clone: This sample includes further DNA sequences coding for the same CDR3. The V and J genes are TRBV27 and TRBJ1-1; weak D call: TRBD1 (5 bases). This CDR3 has 14 amino acids. Germline CDR1 is MNHEY and CDR2 is SMNVEV (reference sequence). Trimming removed 0 bases at V and 0 bases at J, with 5 bases between. This chain's CDR3 is CASSLSRVNTEAFF. In DNA, the CDR3 is TGTGCCAGCAGTTTATCCAGGGTGAACACTGAAGCTTTCTTT.

This rearrangement joins TRBV4-2 to TRBJ1-1; D is possibly TRBD1 (6 bases). V gave up 2 bases and J gave up 0 bases, with 16 bases separating them. The CDR3 is made up of 17 amino acids. Germline V CDR1 and CDR2: LGHNA, YNFKEQ. The CDR3 loop reads CASSQQPGQGMNTEAFF. CDR3 DNA sequence: TGTGCCAGCAGCCAACAACCGGGACAAGGAATGAACACTGAAGCTTTCTTT.

The V and J genes are TRBV11-2 and TRBJ1-4, with 10 bases identical to TRBD1. The germline V gene has CDR1 SGHAT and CDR2 FQNNGV. V gave up 5 bases and J gave up 2 bases; unmatched junction bases: 8. The length of the CDR3 is 17 residues. This CDR3 reads CASSIIGQGDTNEKLFF. DNA of the CDR3: TGTGCCAGCAGCATTATAGGACAGGGGGATACTAATGAAAAACTGTTTTTT.

CDR3 in DNA: TGCAGCGTTGACGGCGGGGCGGGAGGAGATACGCAGTATTTT. As protein: CSVDGGAGGDTQYF. The V call is TRBV29-1, the J call TRBJ2-3; 8 bases fit TRBD2. Germline-derived CDR1 and CDR2 are SQVTM and ANQGSEA. The CDR3 length is 14 residues. The trim removed 3 bases at V and 5 bases at J, leaving 7 bases unmatched.

The J gene is TRBJ1-1, the V gene TRBV5-1; D is perhaps TRBD1 (6 bases). Germline V gene lookup returns CDR1 SGHRS and CDR2 YFSETQ. The CDR3 sequence is 13 residues long. The ends were cut back, 4 bases at V and 3 bases at J, with 10 bases in the middle. This chain's CDR3 is CASSRGGYTEAFF. The DNA for the CDR3 is TGCGCCAGCAGCCGAGGGGGTTACACTGAAGCTTTCTTT. Filled out from reference TRBV5-1 and TRBJ1-1, the complete variable domain reads KAGVTQTPRYLIKTRGQQVTLSCSPISGHRSVSWYQQTPGQGLQFLFEYFSETQRNKGNFPGRFSGRQFSNSRSEMNVSTLELGDSALYLCASSRGGYTEAFFGQGTRLTVV.